This T cell receptor beta chain was sequenced for a study of blood T cells in healthy people across ages. The use of a sample-barcoded 5' primer and a J-beta primer mix characterized a second PCR of roughly 6 to 11 cycles. TCRdb itself ran the 5' RACE reads through MiXCR, one entry per CDR3 protein. The sample shows hundreds of thousands of distinct CDR3 sequences, less than 25% of them seen only once. Ten or more counts support this clonotype. This same sample was also part of a study on T cells of mothers and their children. From that second work: Normalized overlap was always slightly, never significantly, higher in related than unrelated mother-child pairs.

The source material was blood. The clonotype originates from a boy aged 5-17 years in good health.

The CDR3 protein is CASSLVVVSNQPQHF. The CDR3 DNA sequence: TGTGCCAGCAGCTTGGTGGTAGTTAGCAATCAGCCCCAGCATTTT. This sequence joins TRBV5-5 and TRBJ1-5; unclear D gene. V lost 0 bases, J lost 0 bases, and 7 bases lay in between. The V gene's germline CDR1 is SGHKS and CDR2 YYEKEE (reference sequence). This CDR3 has 15 amino acids.